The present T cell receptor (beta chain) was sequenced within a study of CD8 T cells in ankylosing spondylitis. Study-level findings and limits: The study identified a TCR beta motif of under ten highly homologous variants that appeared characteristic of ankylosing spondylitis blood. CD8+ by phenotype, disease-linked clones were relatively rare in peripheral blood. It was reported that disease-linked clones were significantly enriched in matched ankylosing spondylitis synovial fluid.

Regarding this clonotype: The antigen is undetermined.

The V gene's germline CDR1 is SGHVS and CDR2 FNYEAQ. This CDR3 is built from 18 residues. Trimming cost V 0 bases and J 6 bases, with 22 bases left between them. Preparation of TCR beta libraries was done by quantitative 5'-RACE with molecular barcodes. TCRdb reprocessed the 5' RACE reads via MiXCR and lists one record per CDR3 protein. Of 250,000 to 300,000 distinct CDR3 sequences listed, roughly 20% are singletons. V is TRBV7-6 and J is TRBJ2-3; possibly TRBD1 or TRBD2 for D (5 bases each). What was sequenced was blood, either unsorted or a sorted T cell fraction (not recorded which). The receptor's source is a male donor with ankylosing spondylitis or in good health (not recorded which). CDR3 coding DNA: TGTGCCAGCAGCTTAGCCGTTTCGGGGCCTGTCAATCGGGATACGCAGTATTTT. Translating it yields CASSLAVSGPVNRDTQYF.